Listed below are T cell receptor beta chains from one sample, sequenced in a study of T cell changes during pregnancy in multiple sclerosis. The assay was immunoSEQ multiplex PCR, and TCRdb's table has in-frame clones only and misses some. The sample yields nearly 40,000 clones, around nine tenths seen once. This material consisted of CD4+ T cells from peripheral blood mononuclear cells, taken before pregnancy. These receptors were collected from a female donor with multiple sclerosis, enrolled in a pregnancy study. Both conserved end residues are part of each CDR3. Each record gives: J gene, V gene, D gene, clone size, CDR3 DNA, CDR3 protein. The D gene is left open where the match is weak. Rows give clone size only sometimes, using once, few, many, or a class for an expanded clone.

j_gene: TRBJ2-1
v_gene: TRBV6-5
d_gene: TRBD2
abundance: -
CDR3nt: TGTGCCAGCAAGGAAGCGGGAGGAGTCTACAATGAGCAGTTCTTC
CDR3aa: CASKEAGGVYNEQFF

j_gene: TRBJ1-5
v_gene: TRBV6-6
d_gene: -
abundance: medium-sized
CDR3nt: TGTGCCAGCAGTCCCCAGTTGACAGTTCCTAATCAGCCCCAGCATTTT
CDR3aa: CASSPQLTVPNQPQHF

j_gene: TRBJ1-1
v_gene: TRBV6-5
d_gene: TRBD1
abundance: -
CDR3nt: TGTGCCAGCAGACCCGGGACAGGCACTGAAGCTTTCTTT
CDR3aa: CASRPGTGTEAFF

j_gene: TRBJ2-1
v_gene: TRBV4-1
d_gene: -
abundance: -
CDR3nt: TGCGCCAGCAGCCAAGGGCTAGCGACTTCCTACAATGAGCAGTTCTTC
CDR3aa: CASSQGLATSYNEQFF

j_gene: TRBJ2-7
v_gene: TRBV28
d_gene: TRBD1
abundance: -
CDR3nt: TGTGCCAGCAGTCCCCCCCGGACAGGGGAAGACGAGCAGTACTTC
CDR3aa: CASSPPRTGEDEQYF

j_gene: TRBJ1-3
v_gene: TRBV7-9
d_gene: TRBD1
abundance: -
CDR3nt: TGTGCCAGCAGCTTAGAGGGACAGAGCTCTGGAAACACCATATATTTT
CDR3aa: CASSLEGQSSGNTIYF

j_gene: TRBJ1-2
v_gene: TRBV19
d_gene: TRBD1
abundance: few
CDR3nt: TGTGCCAGTAGTAGGGGACAGACTAACTATGGCTACACCTTC
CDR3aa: CASSRGQTNYGYTF

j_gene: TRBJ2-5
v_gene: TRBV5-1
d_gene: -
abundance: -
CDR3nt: TGCGCCAGCAGCTTCGGCGAGCGGTTAGGGACCCAGTACTTC
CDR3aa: CASSFGERLGTQYF

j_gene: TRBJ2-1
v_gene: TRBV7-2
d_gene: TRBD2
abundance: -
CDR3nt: TGTGCCAGCAGCCCAGGGACTAGCGGGAGGGCCGAGTTCTTC
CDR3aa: CASSPGTSGRAEFF

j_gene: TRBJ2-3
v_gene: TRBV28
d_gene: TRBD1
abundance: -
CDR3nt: TGTGCCAGCAGTCTGGGACAGAACACAGATACGCAGTATTTT
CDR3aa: CASSLGQNTDTQYF

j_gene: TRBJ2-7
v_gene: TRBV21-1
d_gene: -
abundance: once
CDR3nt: TGTGCCAGCAGCACCGAGGAGACAGGGATTGTTTACGAGCAGTACTTC
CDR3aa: CASSTEETGIVYEQYF

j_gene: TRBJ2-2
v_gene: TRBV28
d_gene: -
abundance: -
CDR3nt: TGTGCCAGCACCCAGGACAGGAGGGACACCGGGGAGCTGTTTTTT
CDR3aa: CASTQDRRDTGELFF

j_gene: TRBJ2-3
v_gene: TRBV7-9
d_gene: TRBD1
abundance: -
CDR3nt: TGTGCCAGCAGCTTAGAGGGGGCAGGGCGCACAGATACGCAGTATTTT
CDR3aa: CASSLEGAGRTDTQYF

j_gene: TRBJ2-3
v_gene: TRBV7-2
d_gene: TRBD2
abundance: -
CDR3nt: TGTGCCAGCAGCCGGAGCGGGAGGGCCCCGAATACGCAGTATTTT
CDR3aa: CASSRSGRAPNTQYF